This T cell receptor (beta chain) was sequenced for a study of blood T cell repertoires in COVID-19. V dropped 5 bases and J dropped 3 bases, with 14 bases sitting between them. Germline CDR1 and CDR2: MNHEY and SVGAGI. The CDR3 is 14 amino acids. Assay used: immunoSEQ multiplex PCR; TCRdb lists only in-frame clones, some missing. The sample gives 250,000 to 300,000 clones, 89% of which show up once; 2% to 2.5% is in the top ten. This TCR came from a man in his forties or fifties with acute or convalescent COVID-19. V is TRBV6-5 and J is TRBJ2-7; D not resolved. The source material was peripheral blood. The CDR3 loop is CASSPRRTRYEQYF. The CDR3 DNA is TGTGCCAGCAGTCCCCGTCGTACGCGCTACGAGCAGTACTTC.